This TCR beta chain was identified during a study of read filtering for tumor transcriptome and immune sequencing. Overall study context: By R-ISS, stages I, II and III held 8, 16 and 7 patients. Per sample, TCR-region reads ranged about 4.05 to 11 million by IR-seq, roughly 75 to 1,400 by RNA-seq.

Many counts were recorded for this clonotype. The antigen is not known. From 350 to 500 ng of RNA, a library with molecular barcoded alpha/delta and beta/gamma adaptors was made. TCRdb re-called the reads with MiXCR, one entry per CDR3 protein. The sample records roughly 59,000 distinct CDR3 sequences, roughly 20% being singletons. Looked up from germline, CDR1 is LGHDT and CDR2 is YNNKEL (reference sequence). V lost 4 bases, J lost 2 bases, and 3 bases lay in between. The CDR3 is made up of 12 amino acids. Every patient had bone marrow sampled while the disease was active. The study's findings and limits: In IR-seq, single-read clonotypes were about 80% of clonotypes but approximately 3.2% of reads.

This receptor was taken from a donor over 35 with multiple myeloma. The chain couples TRBV3-1 to TRBJ1-5, with D unresolved. The sequenced sample consisted of a population of CD138-negative cells sorted from bone marrow. CDR3: CASSRGNQPQHF. The CDR3 nucleotides read TGTGCCAGCAGCCGCGGCAATCAGCCCCAGCATTTT.